Described below is a single T cell receptor (beta chain) sequence and its context. What it recognizes is unknown. Sequencing used immunoSEQ multiplex PCR; TCRdb keeps in-frame clones, though not all of them. Among roughly 100,000 clones listed, more than 75% were seen once. This sample was included in a study of T cell responses to AZD1222 COVID-19 vaccine. At the level of the study: Recipients boosted at about 4 weeks or about 12 weeks are pooled.

J lost 7 bases, V lost 2 bases, and 8 bases had no gene match. Germline V gene sequence: CDR1 MDHEN, CDR2 SYDVKM. This CDR3 has 14 residues. Study-wide results and limits: The study sampled repertoires only after the peak T cell response.

The gene calls are TRBV28 and TRBJ2-7; 7 positions match TRBD1. Material: peripheral blood, obtained on day 0 of AZD1222 vaccination. The clonotype comes from an adult in good health. CDR3 in DNA: TGTGCCAGCAGTTTAATAGAGGGGGCAGGAGAGCAGTACTTC. It specifies CASSLIEGAGEQYF.